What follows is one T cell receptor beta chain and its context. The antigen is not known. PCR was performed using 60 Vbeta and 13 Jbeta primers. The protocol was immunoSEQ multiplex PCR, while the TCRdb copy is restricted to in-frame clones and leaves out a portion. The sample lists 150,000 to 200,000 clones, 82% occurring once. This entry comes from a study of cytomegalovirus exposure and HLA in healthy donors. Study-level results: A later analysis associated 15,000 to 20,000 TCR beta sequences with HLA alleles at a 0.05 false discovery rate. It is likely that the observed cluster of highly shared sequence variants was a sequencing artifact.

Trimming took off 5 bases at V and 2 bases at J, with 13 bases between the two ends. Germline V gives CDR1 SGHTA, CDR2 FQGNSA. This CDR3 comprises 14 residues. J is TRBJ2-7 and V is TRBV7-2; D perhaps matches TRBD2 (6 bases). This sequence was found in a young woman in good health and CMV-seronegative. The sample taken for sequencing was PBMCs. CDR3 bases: TGTGCCAGCAGCATGGGACTTACTGCCTACGAGCAGTACTTC. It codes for CASSMGLTAYEQYF.